This T cell receptor beta chain was captured in a study of control samples from healthy donors and cancer patients. Assay: immunoSEQ multiplex PCR; the TCRdb copy retains only in-frame clones and omits some. The sample records about 160,000 clones, about 90% being singletons. Trimming removed 4 bases at V and 2 bases at J, with 17 bases between. The CDR3 totals 16 residues. Per the germline V gene, CDR1 is SGHTS and CDR2 is YDEGEE. This TCR derives from a man between 25 and 39 years old in good health. Sequencing used blood. The chain links TRBV5-8 to TRBJ2-3, with D tentatively TRBD2 (6 bases). DNA for the CDR3: TGTGCCAGCAGCGACGCACGGCGGGACTTCACAGATACGCAGTATTTT. Translating gives CASSDARRDFTDTQYF.